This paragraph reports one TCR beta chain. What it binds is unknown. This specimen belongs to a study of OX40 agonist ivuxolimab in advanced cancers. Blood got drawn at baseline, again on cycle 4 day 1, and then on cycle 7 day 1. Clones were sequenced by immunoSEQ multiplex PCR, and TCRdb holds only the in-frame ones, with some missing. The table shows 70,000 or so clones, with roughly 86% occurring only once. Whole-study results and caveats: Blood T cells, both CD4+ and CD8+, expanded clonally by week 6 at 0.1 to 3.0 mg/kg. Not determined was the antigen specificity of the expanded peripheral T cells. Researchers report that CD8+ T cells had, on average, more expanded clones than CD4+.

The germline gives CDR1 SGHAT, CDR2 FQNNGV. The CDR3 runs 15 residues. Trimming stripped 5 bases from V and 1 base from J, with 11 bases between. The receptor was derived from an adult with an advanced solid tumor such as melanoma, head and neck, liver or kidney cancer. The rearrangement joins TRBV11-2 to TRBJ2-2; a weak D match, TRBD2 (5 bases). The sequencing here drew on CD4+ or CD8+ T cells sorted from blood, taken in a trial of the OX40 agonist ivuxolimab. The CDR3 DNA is TGTGCCAGCAGCCCCCCGGGGTTGAACACCGGGGAGCTGTTTTTT. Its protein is CASSPPGLNTGELFF.